These T cell receptor beta chains were read from a single sample in a study of graft-versus-host responses after intestinal transplantation. No antigen has been identified for these receptors. Measured with immunoSEQ multiplex PCR; TCRdb has only the in-frame clones, and not every one. Among about 100,000 clones, roughly 87% were seen once, and the ten largest hold 0.85% to 1%. Specimen: unstimulated CD4+ T cells sorted from spleen or lymph node cells, collected before transplant. The receptors stem from a human donor who was the organ donor for an intestinal transplant. Both conserved end residues are part of each CDR3. D genes are given only for firm matches. Where a row states a size, it is once, few, many or the class of an expanded clone; other rows omit it.

j_call | clone_size | d_call | v_call | cdr3_nt | cdr3_aa
TRBJ1-6 | NA | TRBD1 | TRBV6-5 | TGTGCCATCCGACGGGACAGGGCGTCTCCCCTCCACTTT | CAIRRDRASPLHF
TRBJ1-4 | NA | NA | TRBV5-6 | TGTGCCAGCAGCCCGACGAGAACACCTTATTATGATGAAAAACTGTTTTTT | CASSPTRTPYYDEKLFF
TRBJ1-4 | few | NA | TRBV10-3 | TGTGCCATCAGTGCAGGGGCAACTAATGAAAAACTGTTTTTT | CAISAGATNEKLFF
TRBJ1-3 | NA | NA | TRBV19 | TGTGCCAGTAGACCCGGACGGAACTCTGGAAACACCATATATTTT | CASRPGRNSGNTIYF
TRBJ2-3 | NA | NA | TRBV5-1 | TGCGCCAGTTTTAGCACAGATACGCAGTATTTT | CASFSTDTQYF
TRBJ2-3 | NA | NA | TRBV7-9 | TGTGCCAGCAGCTTACTGAGCAAGGGGGATACGCAGTATTTT | CASSLLSKGDTQYF
TRBJ2-2 | NA | TRBD2 | TRBV6-5 | TGTGCCAGCAGTTACGCCTCGGGGGGGAATAACGGGGAGCTGTTTTTT | CASSYASGGNNGELFF
TRBJ2-1 | NA | NA | TRBV5-1 | TGCGCCAGCAGCTTGCGGGACCCTGGGTACAATGAGCAGTTCTTC | CASSLRDPGYNEQFF
TRBJ2-7 | NA | NA | TRBV19 | TGTGCCAGTAGTATCCAGGGTGGCTACGAGCAGTACTTC | CASSIQGGYEQYF
TRBJ1-1 | NA | NA | TRBV30 | TGTGCCTGGAGTGGAGGACAGCCCGCAGCTTTCTTT | CAWSGGQPAAFF
TRBJ2-7 | NA | TRBD2 | TRBV9 | TGTGCCAGCACCCCTGGGACTAGCGGTCCCTACGAGCAGTACTTC | CASTPGTSGPYEQYF
TRBJ1-3 | NA | TRBD1 | TRBV29-1 | TGCAGCGTTTCAACAGGGGGCAATGGAAACACCATATATTTT | CSVSTGGNGNTIYF
TRBJ1-1 | NA | NA | TRBV5-4 | TGTGCCAGCAGCTTGGCCCGGCAGAACACTGAAGCTTTCTTT | CASSLARQNTEAFF
TRBJ2-1 | NA | TRBD1 | TRBV7-9 | TGTGCCAGCAGCCCCTACCAGGACAGGGTCGATGAGCAGTTCTTC | CASSPYQDRVDEQFF
TRBJ1-2 | NA | NA | TRBV5-1 | TGCGCCAGCAGCTTGGATGAGAGGGGGTTGGGCTACACCTTC | CASSLDERGLGYTF
TRBJ1-1 | NA | NA | TRBV19 | TGTGCCAGTAGTAATCAGGTTAGGTTCCCCGAAGCTTTCTTT | CASSNQVRFPEAFF
TRBJ2-4 | NA | TRBD1 | TRBV27 | TGTGCCAGCACCCCGGGACAGGGTTCACCCATAGCCAAAAACATTCAGTACTTC | CASTPGQGSPIAKNIQYF
TRBJ1-2 | NA | NA | TRBV30 | TGTGCCTGGAGTCCAAGGCCCGCCAGGGCCACCGGCTACACCTTC | CAWSPRPARATGYTF
TRBJ2-7 | NA | TRBD2 | TRBV6-1 | TGTGCCAGCAGTGAACGCAGCGGGGGGACCTACGAGCAGTACTTC | CASSERSGGTYEQYF
TRBJ1-3 | NA | NA | TRBV18 | TGTGCCAGCTCACCCCTTTTCACAGGGAACTCTGGAAACACCATATATTTT | CASSPLFTGNSGNTIYF
TRBJ2-5 | NA | TRBD1 | TRBV5-6 | TGTGCCAGCAGCCCGGGACAGGGGGAGACCCAGTACTTC | CASSPGQGETQYF
TRBJ1-2 | NA | NA | TRBV9 | TGTGCCAGCAGCGTAGCTGGTCGTCAGGGTGGCTATGGCTACACCTTC | CASSVAGRQGGYGYTF
TRBJ1-2 | NA | NA | TRBV5-1 | TGCGCCAGCAGCCTATTCCAGGGGAATGGCTACACCTTC | CASSLFQGNGYTF
TRBJ2-1 | NA | NA | TRBV25-1 | TGTGCCAGCAGTTCTTACAATGAGCAGTTCTTC | CASSSYNEQFF
TRBJ1-5 | NA | TRBD1 | TRBV15 | TGTGCCACCAGCTGGACAGGGGGGAATCAGCCCCAGCATTTT | CATSWTGGNQPQHF
TRBJ2-5 | NA | TRBD2 | TRBV7-9 | TGTGCCAGCAGCCGGCGGGGGGCGCAAGAGACCCAGTACTTC | CASSRRGAQETQYF
TRBJ2-7 | NA | TRBD1 | TRBV10-3 | TGTGCCATCAGGGGACAGGGGTTGAACTACGAGCAGTACTTC | CAIRGQGLNYEQYF
TRBJ2-7 | NA | NA | TRBV10-3 | TGTGCCATCAGTAATCGGGGTGGGGGGGAGCAGTACTTC | CAISNRGGGEQYF
TRBJ1-5 | NA | NA | TRBV27 | TGTGCCAGCAGTTTAGCATTTGGGGGGGCTCAGCCCCAGCATTTT | CASSLAFGGAQPQHF
TRBJ2-1 | NA | NA | TRBV6-6 | TGTGCCACCCGTCCGGGACGGGGACGGGGCGGGGTGCAGTTCTTC | CATRPGRGRGGVQFF
TRBJ1-4 | NA | NA | TRBV9 | TGTGCCAGCAGCTTATTCGGGACGGTTAATGAAAAACTGTTTTTT | CASSLFGTVNEKLFF
TRBJ1-2 | NA | TRBD1 | TRBV27 | TGTGCCAGCAGTTCCTTGGATAGGGGGCGATTAGATGGCTACACCTTC | CASSSLDRGRLDGYTF
TRBJ1-1 | NA | NA | TRBV10-1 | TGCGCCAGCAGTGAGACCCGACGGACAGAAGCTTTCTTT | CASSETRRTEAFF
TRBJ1-2 | NA | NA | TRBV4-2 | TGTGCCAGCAGCCAAGAAGAGGGGCAAGGCTACACCTTC | CASSQEEGQGYTF
TRBJ1-1 | NA | NA | TRBV6-1 | TGTGCCAGCAAAGTTAGTCCGGGGATCGGAGCTTTCTTT | CASKVSPGIGAFF
TRBJ2-7 | NA | TRBD1 | TRBV6-1 | TGTGCCAGCAGGACCCGGGACAGGGGGCCCTACGAGCAGTACTTC | CASRTRDRGPYEQYF
TRBJ1-2 | NA | NA | TRBV29-1 | TGCAGCGCCTCGAACCAACAGGGATTCTATGGCTACACCTTC | CSASNQQGFYGYTF
TRBJ2-1 | NA | NA | TRBV5-4 | TGTGCCAGCAGCTCGCTCGGGGGGCGACGTTTGAATGAGCAGTTCTTC | CASSSLGGRRLNEQFF
TRBJ2-7 | NA | NA | TRBV11-2 | TGTGCCAGCAGCTTAGATCCAGACCCCTACGAGCAGTACTTC | CASSLDPDPYEQYF
TRBJ1-5 | few | NA | TRBV19 | TGTGCCAGTAGTATAGCCCCAGGCACTAGCAATCAGCCCCAGCATTTT | CASSIAPGTSNQPQHF
TRBJ1-2 | once | TRBD1 | TRBV7-2 | TGTGCCAGCAGCTTAGCCGGGACAGGGACGAGTGGCTACACCTTC | CASSLAGTGTSGYTF
TRBJ2-6 | NA | NA | TRBV29-1 | TGCAGCTTCCGCGGCTCTGGGGCCAACGTCCTGACTTTC | CSFRGSGANVLTF